This T cell receptor (beta chain) was identified during a study of regulatory T cells in long-lasting Graves disease. Indicated time point: newly diagnosed GD, antithyroid drugs for less than 3 months. PBMCs were the source of the RNA used for TCR sequencing. For TCR beta, libraries came from iRepertoire HTBI primers and Arm-PCR of CDR3 regions. One entry per CDR3 protein results from TCRdb running MiXCR on the multiplex PCR reads. The table shows 400,000 to 500,000 distinct CDR3 sequences, with 14% occurring only once. This clonotype was observed at least ten times. These sequences were also reported in another study, on T cells in Graves' hyperthyroidism and ophthalmopathy. That publication notes: Most expanded thyroid clonotypes above 0.001 also appeared in blood.

The clonotype was recovered from a woman aged 50 to 60 with Graves disease. The specimen comprised peripheral blood mononuclear cells (PBMCs), sampled at new diagnosis, from a patient treated with antithyroid drugs.

CDR3 sequence (DNA): TGTGCCACCAGTGGCCGGGACAGTCTAGGCTACACCTTC. Translating gives CATSGRDSLGYTF. The J gene is TRBJ1-2, the V gene TRBV24-1, with 7 bases that match TRBD1. The CDR3 consists of 13 residues. CDR1 KGHDR and CDR2 SFDVKD come from the germline V gene. The V and J ends lost 5 bases and 8 bases, in that order; junction bases with no gene match: 7.